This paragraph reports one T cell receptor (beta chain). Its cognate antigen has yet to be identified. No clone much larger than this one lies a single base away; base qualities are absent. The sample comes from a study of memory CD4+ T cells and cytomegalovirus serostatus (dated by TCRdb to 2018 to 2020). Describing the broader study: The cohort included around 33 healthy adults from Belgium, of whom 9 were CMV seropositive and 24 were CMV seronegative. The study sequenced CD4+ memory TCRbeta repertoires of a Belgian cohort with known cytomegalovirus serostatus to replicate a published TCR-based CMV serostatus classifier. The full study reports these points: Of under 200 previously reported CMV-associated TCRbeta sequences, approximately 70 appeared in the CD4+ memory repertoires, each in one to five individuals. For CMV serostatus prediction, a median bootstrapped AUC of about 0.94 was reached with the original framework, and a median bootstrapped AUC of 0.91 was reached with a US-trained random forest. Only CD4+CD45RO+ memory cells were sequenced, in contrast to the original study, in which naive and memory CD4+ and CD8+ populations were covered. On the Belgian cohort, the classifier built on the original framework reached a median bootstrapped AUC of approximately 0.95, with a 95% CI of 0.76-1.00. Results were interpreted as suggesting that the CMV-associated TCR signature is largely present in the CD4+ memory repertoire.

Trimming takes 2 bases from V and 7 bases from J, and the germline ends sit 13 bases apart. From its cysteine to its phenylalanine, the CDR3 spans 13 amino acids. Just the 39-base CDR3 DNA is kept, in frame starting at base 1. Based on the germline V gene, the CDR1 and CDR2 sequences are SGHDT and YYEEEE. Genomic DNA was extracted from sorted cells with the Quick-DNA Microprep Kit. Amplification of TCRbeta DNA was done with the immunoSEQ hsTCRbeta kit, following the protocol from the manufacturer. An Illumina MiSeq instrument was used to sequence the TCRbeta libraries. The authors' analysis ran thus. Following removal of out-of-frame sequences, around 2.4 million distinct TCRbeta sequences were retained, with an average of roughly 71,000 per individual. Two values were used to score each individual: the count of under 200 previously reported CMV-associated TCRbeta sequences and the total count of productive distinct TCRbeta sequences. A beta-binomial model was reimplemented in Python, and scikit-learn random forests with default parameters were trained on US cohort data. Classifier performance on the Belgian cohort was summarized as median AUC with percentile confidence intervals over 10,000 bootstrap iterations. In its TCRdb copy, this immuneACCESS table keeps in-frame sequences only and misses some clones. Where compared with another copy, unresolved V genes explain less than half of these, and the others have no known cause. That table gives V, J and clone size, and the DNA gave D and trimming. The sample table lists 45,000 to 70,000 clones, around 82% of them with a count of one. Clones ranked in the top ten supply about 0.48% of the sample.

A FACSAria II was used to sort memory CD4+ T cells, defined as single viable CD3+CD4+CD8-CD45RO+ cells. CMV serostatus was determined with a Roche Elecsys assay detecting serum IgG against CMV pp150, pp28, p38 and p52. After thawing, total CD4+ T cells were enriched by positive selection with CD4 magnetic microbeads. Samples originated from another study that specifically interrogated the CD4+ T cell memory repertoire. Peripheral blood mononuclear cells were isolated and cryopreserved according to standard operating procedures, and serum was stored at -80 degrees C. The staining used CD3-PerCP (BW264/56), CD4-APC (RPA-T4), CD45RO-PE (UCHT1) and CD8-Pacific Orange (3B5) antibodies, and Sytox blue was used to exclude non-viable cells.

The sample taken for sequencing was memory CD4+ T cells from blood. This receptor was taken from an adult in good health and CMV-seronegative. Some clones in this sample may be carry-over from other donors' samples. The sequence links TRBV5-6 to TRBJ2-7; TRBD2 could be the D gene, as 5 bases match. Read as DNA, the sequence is TGTGCCAGCAGCTTCGCGGGTCAAATAGAGCAGTACTTC. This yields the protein CASSFAGQIEQYF.